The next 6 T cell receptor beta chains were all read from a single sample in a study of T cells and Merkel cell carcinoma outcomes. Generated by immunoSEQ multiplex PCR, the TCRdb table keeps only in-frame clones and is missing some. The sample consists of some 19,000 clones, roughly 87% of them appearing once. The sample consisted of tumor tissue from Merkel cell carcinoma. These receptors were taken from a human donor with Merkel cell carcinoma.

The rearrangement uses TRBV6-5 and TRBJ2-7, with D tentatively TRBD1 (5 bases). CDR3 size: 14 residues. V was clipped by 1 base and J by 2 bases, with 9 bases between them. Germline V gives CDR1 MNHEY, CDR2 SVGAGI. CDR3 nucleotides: TGTGCCAGCAGTTACTACCGACAGACCTACGAGCAGTACTTC. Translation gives CASSYYRQTYEQYF.

This CDR3 is CASSPERGGYGYTF. Here the CDR3 DNA reads TGTGCCAGCTCACCAGAACGAGGGGGATATGGCTACACCTTC. This chain connects TRBV18 to TRBJ1-2, with D perhaps matching TRBD1 (6 bases). Trimming left V 2 bases short and J 5 bases short, with 12 bases between. The CDR3 is made up of 14 amino acids. CDR1 and CDR2 from the germline V gene are KGHSH and LQKENI.

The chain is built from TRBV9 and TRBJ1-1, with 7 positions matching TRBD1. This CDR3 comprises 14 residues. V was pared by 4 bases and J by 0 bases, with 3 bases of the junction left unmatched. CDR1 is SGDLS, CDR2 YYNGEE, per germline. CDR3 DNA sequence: TGTGCCAGCAGCCAGGGGGGTCTGAACACTGAAGCTTTCTTT. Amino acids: CASSQGGLNTEAFF.

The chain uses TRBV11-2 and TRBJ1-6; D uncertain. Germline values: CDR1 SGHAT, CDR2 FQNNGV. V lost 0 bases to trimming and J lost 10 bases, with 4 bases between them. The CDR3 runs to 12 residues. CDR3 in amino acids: CASSLERSPLHF. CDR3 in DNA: TGTGCCAGCAGCTTAGAGCGATCACCCCTCCACTTT.

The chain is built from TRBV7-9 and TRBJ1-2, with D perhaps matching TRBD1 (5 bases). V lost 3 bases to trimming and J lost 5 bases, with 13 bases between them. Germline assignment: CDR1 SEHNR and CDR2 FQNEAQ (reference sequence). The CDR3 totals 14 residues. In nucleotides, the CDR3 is TGTGCCAGCAGCTTTATCGCAGGGACTTATGGCTACACCTTC. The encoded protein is CASSFIAGTYGYTF. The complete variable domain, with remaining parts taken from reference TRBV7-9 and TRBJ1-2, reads DTGVSQNPRHKITKRGQNVTFRCDPISEHNRLYWYRQTLGQGPEFLTYFQNEAQLEKSRLLSDRFSAERPKGSFSTLEIQRTEQGDSAMYLCASSFIAGTYGYTFGSGTRLTVV.

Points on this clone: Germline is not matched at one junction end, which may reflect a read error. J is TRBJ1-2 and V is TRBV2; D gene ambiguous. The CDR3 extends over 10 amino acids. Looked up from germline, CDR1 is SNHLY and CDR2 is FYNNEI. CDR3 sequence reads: CASNRATPYF. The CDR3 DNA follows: TGTGCCAGCAATCGAGCGACACCCTACTTC.